This TCR beta chain is drawn from a study of cytomegalovirus exposure and HLA in healthy donors. General observations from the study: Most TCR sequences showed up rarely, but some public TCRs showed up in many donors. Reports described diagnosis of cytomegalovirus status by the classifier as highly specific and sensitive. The finding came from a later analysis; first-cohort TCR clusters tended to co-occur in the 130 or so validation repertoires. Researchers catalogued 160 or so TCR beta chains as cytomegalovirus-associated.

The CDR3 runs 19 residues. Germline CDR1 reads SEHNR; CDR2 reads FQNEAQ (reference sequence). Trimming removed 8 bases at V and 0 bases at J, with 28 bases between. Only in-frame clones appear in the TCRdb table, and some are missing; sequencing was by immunoSEQ multiplex PCR. In the table there are 150,000 to 200,000 clones, around 89% of which are singletons. For this clone: Antigen: not known.

The V gene is TRBV7-9, the J gene TRBJ1-2; D remains ambiguous. This TCR derives from a man in his late teens or twenties in good health and CMV-seronegative. Material for sequencing was PBMCs. This chain's CDR3 is CASQKLDSHVIGTNYGYTF. Here the CDR3 DNA reads TGTGCCAGCCAGAAGCTAGATTCACACGTTATAGGAACTAACTATGGCTACACCTTC.